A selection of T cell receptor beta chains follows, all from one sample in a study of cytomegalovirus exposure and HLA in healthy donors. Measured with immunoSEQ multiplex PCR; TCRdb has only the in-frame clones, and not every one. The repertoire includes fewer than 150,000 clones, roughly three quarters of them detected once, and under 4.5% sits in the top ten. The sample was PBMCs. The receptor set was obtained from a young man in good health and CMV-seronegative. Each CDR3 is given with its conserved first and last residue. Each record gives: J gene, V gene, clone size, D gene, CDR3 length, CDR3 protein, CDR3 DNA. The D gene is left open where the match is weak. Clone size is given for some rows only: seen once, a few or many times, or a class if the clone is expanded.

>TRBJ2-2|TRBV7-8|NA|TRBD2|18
CASSSSILSGGEAGELFF
TGTGCCAGCAGCTCGTCTATACTTAGCGGGGGGGAGGCCGGGGAGCTGTTTTTT
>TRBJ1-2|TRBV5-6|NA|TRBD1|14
CASSDDRVRYGYTF
TGTGCCAGCAGCGACGACAGGGTGAGGTATGGCTACACCTTC
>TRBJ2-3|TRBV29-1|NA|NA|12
CSVESRSDTQYF
TGCAGCGTTGAATCGCGTAGCGATACGCAGTATTTT
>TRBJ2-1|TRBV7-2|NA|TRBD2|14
CASSLVYKREEQFF
TGTGCCAGCAGCTTAGTTTACAAGCGGGAGGAGCAGTTCTTC
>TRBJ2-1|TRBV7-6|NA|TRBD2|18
CASSRQGGLAGGDNEQFF
TGTGCCAGCAGCCGCCAAGGAGGTCTAGCGGGAGGAGACAATGAGCAGTTCTTC
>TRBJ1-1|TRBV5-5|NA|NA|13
CASSFNMNTEAFF
TGTGCCAGCAGCTTCAACATGAACACTGAAGCTTTCTTT
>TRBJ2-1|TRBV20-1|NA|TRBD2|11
CSARTSNEQFF
TGCAGTGCACGGACTAGCAATGAGCAGTTCTTC
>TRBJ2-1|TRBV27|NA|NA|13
CASSSSLYNEQFF
TGTGCCAGCAGTTCATCTCTATACAATGAGCAGTTCTTC
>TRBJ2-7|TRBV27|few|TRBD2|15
CASSLSGTKPYEQYF
TGTGCCAGCAGTTTATCGGGGACTAAACCTTACGAGCAGTACTTC
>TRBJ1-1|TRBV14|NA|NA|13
CASSQQGDTEAFF
TGTGCCAGCAGCCAACAGGGTGACACTGAAGCTTTCTTT
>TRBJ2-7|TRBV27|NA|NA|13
CASSLDLGGEQYF
TGTGCCAGCAGTCTCGATCTCGGGGGCGAGCAGTACTTC
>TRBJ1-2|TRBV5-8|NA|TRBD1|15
CASSLRTGRYHGYTF
TGTGCCAGCAGCTTGCGGACAGGGAGGTATCATGGCTACACCTTC
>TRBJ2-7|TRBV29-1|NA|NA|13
CSVEEGAVDEQYF
TGCAGCGTTGAAGAGGGGGCGGTCGACGAGCAGTACTTC
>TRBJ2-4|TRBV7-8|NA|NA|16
CASSPLGLSGKNIQYF
TGTGCCAGCAGTCCCCTGGGACTTTCGGGCAAAAACATTCAGTACTTC
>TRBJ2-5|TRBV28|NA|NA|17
CASSFTGDSTVQETQYF
TGTGCCAGCAGTTTTACAGGGGACTCCACGGTACAAGAGACCCAGTACTTC
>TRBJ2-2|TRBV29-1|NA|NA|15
CSVESSGTNTGELFF
TGCAGCGTTGAATCGTCAGGGACGAACACCGGGGAGCTGTTTTTT
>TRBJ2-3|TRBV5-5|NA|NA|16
CASSLGSGVGADTQYF
TGTGCCAGCAGCCTTGGATCGGGGGTTGGGGCCGATACGCAGTATTTT
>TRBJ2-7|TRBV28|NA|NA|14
CASSLVGGNYEQYF
TGTGCCAGCAGTTTAGTAGGGGGAAACTACGAGCAGTACTTC
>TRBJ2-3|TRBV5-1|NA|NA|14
CASYDPGRTDTQYF
TGCGCCAGTTATGACCCTGGGAGAACAGATACGCAGTATTTT
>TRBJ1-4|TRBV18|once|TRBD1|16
CASSPTTGANNEKLFF
TGTGCCAGCTCACCCACGACAGGGGCGAATAATGAAAAACTGTTTTTT
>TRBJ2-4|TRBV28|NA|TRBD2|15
CASSSPPREGNHQYF
TGTGCCAGCAGTTCCCCCCCCCGGGAGGGGAACCATCAGTACTTC
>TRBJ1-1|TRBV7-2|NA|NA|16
CASSLQGLGVSTEAFF
TGTGCCAGCAGCTTACAGGGGTTAGGGGTTAGCACTGAAGCTTTCTTT
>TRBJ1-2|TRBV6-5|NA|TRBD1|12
CASSRQGGGYTF
TGTGCCAGCAGCCGACAGGGTGGAGGCTACACCTTC
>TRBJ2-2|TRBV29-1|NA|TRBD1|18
CSVEDSDAGTGYSGELFF
TGCAGCGTTGAAGATTCTGATGCCGGGACAGGGTATTCCGGGGAGCTGTTTTTT
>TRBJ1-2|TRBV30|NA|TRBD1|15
CAWSEPGGGGYGYTF
TGTGCCTGGAGTGAACCAGGGGGCGGGGGCTATGGCTACACCTTC
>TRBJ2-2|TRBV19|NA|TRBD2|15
CARIRTRAFSGELFF
TGTGCCAGGATAAGGACTAGAGCGTTCTCCGGGGAGCTGTTTTTT
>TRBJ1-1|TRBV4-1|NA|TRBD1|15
CASSQDGGQGIGAFF
TGCGCCAGCAGCCAAGATGGGGGACAGGGCATAGGAGCTTTCTTT
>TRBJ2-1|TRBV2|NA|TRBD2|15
CASRRTSGSRDEQFF
TGTGCCAGCCGCAGGACTAGCGGGAGTAGGGATGAGCAGTTCTTC
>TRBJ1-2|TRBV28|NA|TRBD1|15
CASSRWGTGAYGYTF
TGTGCCAGCAGTCGTTGGGGGACAGGGGCCTATGGCTACACCTTC
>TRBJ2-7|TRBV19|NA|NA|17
CASSLGPNTVLTYEQYF
TGTGCCAGTAGTCTGGGCCCTAACACGGTCCTCACCTACGAGCAGTACTTC
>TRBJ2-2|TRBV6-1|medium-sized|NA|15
CASSEGLGYTGELFF
TGTGCCAGCAGTGAAGGACTAGGGTACACCGGGGAGCTGTTTTTT
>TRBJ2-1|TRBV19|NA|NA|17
CASSKDSGSFSYNEQFF
TGTGCCAGTAGTAAGGACAGTGGATCTTTCTCCTACAATGAGCAGTTCTTC
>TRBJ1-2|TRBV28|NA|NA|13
CASRLTGTGGYTF
TGTGCCAGCAGATTAACAGGGACGGGGGGCTACACCTTC
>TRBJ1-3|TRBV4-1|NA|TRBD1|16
CASSRTGALGGNTIYF
TGCGCCAGCAGTCGAACAGGGGCCCTGGGAGGAAACACCATATATTTT
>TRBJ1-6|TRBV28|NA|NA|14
CATSLSSYNSPLHF
TGTGCCACTTCCCTCAGCTCCTATAATTCACCCCTCCACTTT
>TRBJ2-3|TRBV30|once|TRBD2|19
CAWSRQPPGLAILTDTQYF
TGTGCCTGGAGTCGTCAACCCCCGGGACTAGCGATCCTCACAGATACGCAGTATTTT
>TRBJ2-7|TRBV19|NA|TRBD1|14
CASSPGQGPYEQYF
TGTGCCAGTAGTCCTGGACAGGGGCCCTACGAGCAGTACTTC
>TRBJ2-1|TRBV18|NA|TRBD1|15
CASSLVGQGGNEQFF
TGTGCCAGCTCACTTGTGGGACAGGGAGGCAATGAGCAGTTCTTC
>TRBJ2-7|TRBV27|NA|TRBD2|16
CASRAGGLAGFYEQYF
TGTGCCAGCAGAGCGGGGGGGCTAGCGGGATTCTACGAGCAGTACTTC